What follows describes a single T cell receptor (beta chain). The sample is drawn from a study of cytomegalovirus exposure and HLA in healthy donors. PCR used 60 Vbeta primers and 13 Jbeta primers. The data were produced by immunoSEQ multiplex PCR, yet TCRdb's version contains in-frame clones alone and is incomplete. The data contain 100,000 or so clones, 79% of them singletons. Sequenced input: PBMCs. The sequence was collected from a female donor in good health and CMV-seropositive.

This chain's CDR3 is CASSITGDSFYGYTF. The DNA of the CDR3 is TGTGCCAGCAGTATCACAGGGGATTCCTTCTATGGCTACACCTTC. This chain joins TRBV14 and TRBJ1-2; 7 nucleotides line up with TRBD1. The germline CDR1 and CDR2 sequences are SGHDN and FVKESK. This CDR3 comprises 15 residues. Trimming removed 6 bases from V and 4 bases from J; junction bases left unmatched: 11.